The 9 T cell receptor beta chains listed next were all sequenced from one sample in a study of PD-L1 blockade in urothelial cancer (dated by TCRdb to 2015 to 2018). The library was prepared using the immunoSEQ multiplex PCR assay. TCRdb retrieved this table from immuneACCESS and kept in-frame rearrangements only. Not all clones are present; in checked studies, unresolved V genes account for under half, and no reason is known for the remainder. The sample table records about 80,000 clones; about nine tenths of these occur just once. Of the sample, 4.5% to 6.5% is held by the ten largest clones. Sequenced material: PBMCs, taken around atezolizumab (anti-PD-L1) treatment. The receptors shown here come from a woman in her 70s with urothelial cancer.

The CDR3 region is CASSFTGGFGTGELFF. DNA of the CDR3: TGCGCCAGCAGCTTTACAGGGGGCTTCGGCACCGGGGAGCTGTTTTTT. The chain employs TRBV5-1 and TRBJ2-2, with TRBD1 matching over 9 bases. The trim removed 2 bases at V and 4 bases at J, leaving 6 bases unmatched. The CDR3 spans 16 residues. Germline-derived CDR1 and CDR2 are SGHRS and YFSETQ.

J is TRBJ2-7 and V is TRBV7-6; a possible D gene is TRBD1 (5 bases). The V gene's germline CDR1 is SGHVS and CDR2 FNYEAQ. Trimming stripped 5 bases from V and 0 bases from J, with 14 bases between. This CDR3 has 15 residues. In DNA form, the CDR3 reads TGTGCCAGCAGCCAGGGTTCGCCAATCTCCTACGAGCAGTACTTC. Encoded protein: CASSQGSPISYEQYF.

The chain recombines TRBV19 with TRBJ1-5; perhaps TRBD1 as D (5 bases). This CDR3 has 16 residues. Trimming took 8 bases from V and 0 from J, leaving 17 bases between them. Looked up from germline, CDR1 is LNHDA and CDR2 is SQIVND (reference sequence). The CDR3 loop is CASSRRDGNSNQPQHF. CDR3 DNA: TGTGCCAGTTCCCGGAGGGACGGTAATAGCAATCAGCCCCAGCATTTT. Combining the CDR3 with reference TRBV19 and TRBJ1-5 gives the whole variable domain DGGITQSPKYLFRKEGQNVTLSCEQNLNHDAMYWYRQDPGQGLRLIYYSQIVNDFQKGDIAEGYSVSREKKESFPLTVTSAQKNPTAFYLCASSRRDGNSNQPQHFGDGTRLSIL.

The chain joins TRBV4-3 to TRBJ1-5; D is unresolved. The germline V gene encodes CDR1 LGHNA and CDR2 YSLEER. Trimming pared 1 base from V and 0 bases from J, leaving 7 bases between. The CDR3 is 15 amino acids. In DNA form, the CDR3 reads TGCGCCAGCAGCCAAGTACTCGGTAGCAATCAGCCCCAGCATTTT. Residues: CASSQVLGSNQPQHF.

The CDR3 here is CASSRQYSNQPQHF. Here the CDR3 DNA reads TGCGCCAGCAGTAGACAGTATAGCAATCAGCCCCAGCATTTT. The chain is built from TRBV23-1 and TRBJ1-5; weak D call: TRBD1 (5 bases). TRBV23-1 counts as an open reading frame of uncertain function. The CDR3 extends over 14 amino acids. V lost 5 bases and J 0 bases, leaving 8 bases between the germline ends.

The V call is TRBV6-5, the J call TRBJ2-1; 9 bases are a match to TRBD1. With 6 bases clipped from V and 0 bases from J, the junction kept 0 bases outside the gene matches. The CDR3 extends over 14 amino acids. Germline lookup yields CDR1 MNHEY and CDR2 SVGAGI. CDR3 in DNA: TGTGCCAGCAGGGGACAGGGCTCCTACAATGAGCAGTTCTTC. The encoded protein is CASRGQGSYNEQFF.

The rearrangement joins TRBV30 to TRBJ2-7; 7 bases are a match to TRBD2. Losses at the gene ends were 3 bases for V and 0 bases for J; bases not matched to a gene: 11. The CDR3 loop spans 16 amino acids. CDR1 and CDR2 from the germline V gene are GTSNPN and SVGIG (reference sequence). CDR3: CAWSGKTSASSYEQYF. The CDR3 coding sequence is TGTGCCTGGAGCGGAAAAACTAGCGCGAGCTCCTACGAGCAGTACTTC.

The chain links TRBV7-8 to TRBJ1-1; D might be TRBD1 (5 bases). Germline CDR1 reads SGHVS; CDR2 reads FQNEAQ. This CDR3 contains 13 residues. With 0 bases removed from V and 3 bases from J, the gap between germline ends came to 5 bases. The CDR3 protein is CASSLAGDTEAFF. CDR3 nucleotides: TGTGCCAGCAGCTTAGCAGGGGACACTGAAGCTTTCTTT.

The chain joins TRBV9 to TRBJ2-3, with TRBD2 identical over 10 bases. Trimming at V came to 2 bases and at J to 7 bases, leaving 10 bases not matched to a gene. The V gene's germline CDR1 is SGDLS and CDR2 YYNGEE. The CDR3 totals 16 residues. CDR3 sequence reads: CASSVGLAGDSNTQYF. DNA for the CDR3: TGTGCCAGCAGCGTCGGGCTAGCGGGGGACTCGAATACGCAGTATTTT.